The clone carrying this TCR beta chain was observed once. Its antigen is currently unknown. The data were obtained in a study of T cells in localized non-small cell lung cancer. Study-level results: As only one tumor region underwent sequencing, heterogeneity remains possible.

The CDR3 is 18 residues long. Sequencing used immunoSEQ multiplex PCR; TCRdb keeps in-frame clones, though not all of them. The sample lists some 30,000 clones, about 89% occurring once. This sequence originates from a man aged 40 to 70 with stage II lung adenocarcinoma. The sample in question was PBMCs, obtained before any cancer treatment. The chain recombines TRBV21-1 with TRBJ2-2; the table's D call TRBD1 went unverified against the DNA. TRBV21-1 is deemed a pseudogene. DNA of the CDR3: TGTGCCAGCCCCACGTACAGGGGGCGCATTGAGGACACCGGGGAGCTGTTTTTT. Amino acid sequence: CASPTYRGRIEDTGELFF.